This T cell receptor beta chain is from a study of beta chain features in type 1 diabetes. Overall study findings and caveats: Among all four CD4+ subsets, Type 1 diabetes patients had TCRB CDR3s that were moderately but significantly shorter.

cDNA synthesis used the whole RNA isolate, giving expressed TCRB sequences. The table came from immunoSEQ multiplex PCR; TCRdb's copy has only in-frame clones and leaves some out. The data show 600,000 to 700,000 clones, around 12% seen once. Deletions cut 2 bases from V and 4 bases from J, with 3 bases between. The germline gives CDR1 MNHNY, CDR2 SVGAGI (reference sequence). The CDR3 spans 12 residues. The sample holds a few counts of this clone. Its antigen is as yet unknown. This TCR was recovered from a young man with type 1 diabetes. The specimen sequenced was naive CD4+ T cells from blood. The V call is TRBV6-6, the J call TRBJ1-3; D is uncertain. CDR3 nucleotide sequence: TGTGCCAGCAGTTACGAGGGAAACACCATATATTTT. Translated, it gives CASSYEGNTIYF.